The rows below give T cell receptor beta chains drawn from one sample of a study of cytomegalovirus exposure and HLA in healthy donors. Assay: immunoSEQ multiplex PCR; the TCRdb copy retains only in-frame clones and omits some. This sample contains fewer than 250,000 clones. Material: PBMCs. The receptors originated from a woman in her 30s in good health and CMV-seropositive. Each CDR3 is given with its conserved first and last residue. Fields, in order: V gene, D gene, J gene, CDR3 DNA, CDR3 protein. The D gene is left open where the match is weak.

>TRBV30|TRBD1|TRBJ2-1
TGTGCCTGGAGTCACGGACAGGGCATCGATGAGCAGTTCTTC
CAWSHGQGIDEQFF
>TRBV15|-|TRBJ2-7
TGTGCCACCCGTGGGCCCGGGTCTGCGGGGACCTACGAGCAGTACTTC
CATRGPGSAGTYEQYF
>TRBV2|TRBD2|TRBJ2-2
TGTGCCAGCGGGAAGACTAGCGCCTACACCGGGGAGCTGTTTTTT
CASGKTSAYTGELFF
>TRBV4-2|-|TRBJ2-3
TGTGCCAGCAGCCCACCGGGTGGAAATACGCAGTATTTT
CASSPPGGNTQYF
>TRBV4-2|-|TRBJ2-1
TGTGCCAGCAGCCAAGATCGGGTTTACAATGAGCAGTTCTTC
CASSQDRVYNEQFF
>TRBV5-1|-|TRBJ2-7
TGCGCCAGCAGCCTCGGAGGGGGCAAAGACGAGCAGTACTTC
CASSLGGGKDEQYF
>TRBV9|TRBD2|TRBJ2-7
TGTGCCAGCAGCGTAGTGGGGACTAGCGGGATGAGGGAGCAGTACTTC
CASSVVGTSGMREQYF
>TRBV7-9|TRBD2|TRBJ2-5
TGTGCCAGCAGCTTAGGGGGACTAGCGGAAGAGACCCAGTACTTC
CASSLGGLAEETQYF
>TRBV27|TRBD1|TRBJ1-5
TGTGCCAGCAGTTTTTTTGGGACAGGGAAACTCCATCAGCCCCAGCATTTT
CASSFFGTGKLHQPQHF
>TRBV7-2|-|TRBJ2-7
TGTGCCAGCAGATTGACTTTCCTCCGACAGTCCTACGAGCAGTACTTC
CASRLTFLRQSYEQYF
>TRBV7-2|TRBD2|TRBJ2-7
TGTGCCAGCAGCTTAGAGATTACGGGGGGCGAGCAGTACTTC
CASSLEITGGEQYF
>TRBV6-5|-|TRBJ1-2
TGTGCCAGCAGCCGTCGACAGGACTATGGCTACACCTTC
CASSRRQDYGYTF
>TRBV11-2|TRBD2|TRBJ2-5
TGTGCCAGCAGCACGAGCGGGGTGGAGACCCAGTACTTC
CASSTSGVETQYF
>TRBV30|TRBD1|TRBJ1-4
TGTGCCTGGAGTTACCACGGACAGGGTGAAAAACTGTTTTTT
CAWSYHGQGEKLFF
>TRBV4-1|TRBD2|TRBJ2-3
TGCGCCAGCAGCCAGACTAGCGGCACAGATACGCAGTATTTT
CASSQTSGTDTQYF
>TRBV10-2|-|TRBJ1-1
TGCGCCAGCAATAGCCACACTGAAGCTTTCTTT
CASNSHTEAFF
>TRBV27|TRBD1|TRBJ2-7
TGTGCCAGCAGTCCCCAGGGACAGGGCTACGAGCAGTACTTC
CASSPQGQGYEQYF
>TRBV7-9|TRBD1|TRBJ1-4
TGTGCCAGCAGCTTTGGCCGGGACAGGGGCGAAAAACTGTTTTTT
CASSFGRDRGEKLFF
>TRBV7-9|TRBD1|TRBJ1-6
TGTGCCAGCAGCTTAGGTGGGGGACAGCCCTCACCCCTCCACTTT
CASSLGGGQPSPLHF
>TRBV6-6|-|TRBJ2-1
TGTGCCAGCAGCCGCCCCGGAGTGGGCAATGAGCAGTTCTTC
CASSRPGVGNEQFF
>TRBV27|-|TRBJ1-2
TGTGCCAGCGGGCCGGGGTCCGGCTACACCTTC
CASGPGSGYTF
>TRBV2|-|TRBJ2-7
TGTGCCAGCACGCCGTGGAGTCACGAGCAGTACTTC
CASTPWSHEQYF
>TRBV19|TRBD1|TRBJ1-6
TGTGCCAGTCAGCCGGGACAGGGGCCAGGACCGGGGGCCCTCCACTTT
CASQPGQGPGPGALHF
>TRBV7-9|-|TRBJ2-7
TGTGCCAGCAGCCGTACCGGGGTCCTCGAGCAGTACTTC
CASSRTGVLEQYF
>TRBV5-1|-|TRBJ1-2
TGCGCCAGCAGCTTGGAGCAGGGCTATGGCTACACCTTC
CASSLEQGYGYTF
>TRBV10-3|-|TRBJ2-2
TGTGCCATCAGCCCTGGGGGGAGCACCGGGGAGCTGTTTTTT
CAISPGGSTGELFF
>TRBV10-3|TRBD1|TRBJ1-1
TGTGCCATCAACACACAGGGGTTCACGATAAACACTGAAGCTTTCTTT
CAINTQGFTINTEAFF
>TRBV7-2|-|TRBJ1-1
TGTGCCAGCAGCTTAGCGGGCCTGTTGAACACTGAAGCTTTCTTT
CASSLAGLLNTEAFF
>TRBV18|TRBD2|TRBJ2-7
TGTGCCAGCTCATCGGGACTAGCGGGAGGACGGATCTACGAGCAGTACTTC
CASSSGLAGGRIYEQYF
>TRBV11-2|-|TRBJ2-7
TGTGCCAGCAGCCCGGTCTACTACGAGCAGTACTTC
CASSPVYYEQYF
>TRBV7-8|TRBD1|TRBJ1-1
TGTGCCAGCAGCCCGGGCGACAGGGGAGCAACTGAGGCTTTCTTT
CASSPGDRGATEAFF
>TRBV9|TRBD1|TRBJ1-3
TGTGCCAGCAGCGGGGGACAGGGCAGCGGAAACACCATATATTTT
CASSGGQGSGNTIYF
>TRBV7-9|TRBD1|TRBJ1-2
TGTGCCAGCAGCCTGGACAGGGGTGACAGTGGCTACACCTTC
CASSLDRGDSGYTF
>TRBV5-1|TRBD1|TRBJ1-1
TGCGCCAGCGGTCTAGACAGGGGGAACACTGAAGCTTTCTTT
CASGLDRGNTEAFF
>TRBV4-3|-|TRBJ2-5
TGCGCCAGCAGCCAAGATGGCGGGGGCTTTGAGACCCAGTACTTC
CASSQDGGGFETQYF
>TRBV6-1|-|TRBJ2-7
TGTGCCAGCAGTGAAGTTGGCAGTTCCTACGAGCAGTACTTC
CASSEVGSSYEQYF
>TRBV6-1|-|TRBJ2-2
TGTGCCAGCAGTGAACAGGGGTTGAACACCGGGGAGCTGTTTTTT
CASSEQGLNTGELFF
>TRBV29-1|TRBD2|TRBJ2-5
TGCAGCGTTGTCTCAGCGGGGGGCCAAGACAGGGAGACCCAGTACTTC
CSVVSAGGQDRETQYF
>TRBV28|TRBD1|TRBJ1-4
TGTGCCAGCAGGCCCACGGGACAGGGGAACGAAAAACTGTTTTTT
CASRPTGQGNEKLFF
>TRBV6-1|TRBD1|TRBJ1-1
TGTGCCAGCAGAGGGGGCTGGGAGGACACTGAAGCTTTCTTT
CASRGGWEDTEAFF
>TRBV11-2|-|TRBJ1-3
TGTGCCAGCAGCGTGGCCGATGGAAACACCATATATTTT
CASSVADGNTIYF
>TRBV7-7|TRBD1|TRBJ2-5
TGTGCCAGCAGCTTAGTCGCGGACAGGCAAGAGACCCAGTACTTC
CASSLVADRQETQYF
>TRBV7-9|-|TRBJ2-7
TGTGCCAGCAGCTTACCCACTCAGGGTCTCTACGAGCAGTACTTC
CASSLPTQGLYEQYF
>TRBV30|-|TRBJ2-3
TGTGCTTTAGGGCAGGGTTCCACAGATACGCAGTATTTT
CALGQGSTDTQYF
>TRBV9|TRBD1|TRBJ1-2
TGTGCCAGCAGCCAAACCATAACAGGGGGCGTAGGCTACACCTTC
CASSQTITGGVGYTF
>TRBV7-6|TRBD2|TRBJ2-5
TGTGCCAGCAGCTTGTTCGGTAGCGGGGTCCAAGAGACCCAGTACTTC
CASSLFGSGVQETQYF
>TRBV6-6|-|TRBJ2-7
TGTGCCAGCAGTTACTTGATGTCCGAGCAGTACTTC
CASSYLMSEQYF
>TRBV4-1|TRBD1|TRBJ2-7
TGCGCCAGCAGCCAAGAGGTGGGACAGGGCCACGAGCAGTACTTC
CASSQEVGQGHEQYF
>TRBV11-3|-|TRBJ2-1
TGTGCCAGCAGCTTAGAGGCAGGGATGGGCACCAATGAGCAGTTCTTC
CASSLEAGMGTNEQFF
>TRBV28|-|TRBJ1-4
TGTGCCAGCCGGGCAGGGTGGGATGAAAAACTGTTTTTT
CASRAGWDEKLFF
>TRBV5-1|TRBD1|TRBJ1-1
TGCGCCAGCAGCCCCCCCCCGGGACAGGGGATGAACACTGAAGCTTTCTTT
CASSPPPGQGMNTEAFF
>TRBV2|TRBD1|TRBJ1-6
TGTGCCAGCAGTCGACAGGGAACGGATAATTCACCCCTCCACTTT
CASSRQGTDNSPLHF
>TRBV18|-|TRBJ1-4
TGTGCCAGCTCACCTACGGCGGGGAGGGTCGAAAAACTGTTTTTT
CASSPTAGRVEKLFF
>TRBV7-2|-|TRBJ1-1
TGTGCCAGCAGCTCCCGGCGGGACACTGAAGCTTTCTTT
CASSSRRDTEAFF
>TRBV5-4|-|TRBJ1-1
TGTGCCAGCAGCTTGGGACAGGAATACACTGAAGCTTTCTTT
CASSLGQEYTEAFF